These T cell receptor beta chains were read from a single sample in a study of blood T cells in healthy people across ages. TCRdb analysed the 5' RACE reads with MiXCR anew, one entry per CDR3 protein. This table has about 1,500,000 distinct CDR3 sequences, 42% appearing once. Material: blood. The receptors come from a woman between 18 and 29 years old in good health. The CDR3 runs from the conserved cysteine through the conserved F or W. A D gene is named only where the DNA matches it firmly. Only some rows state a clone size, as once, few, many or a class for expanded clones.

TRBV25-1	few	TRBJ1-1	TRBD1	TGTGCCAGCAGTGGGCCCGGGACAGTTGGCTCTGAAGCTTTCTTT	CASSGPGTVGSEAFF
TRBV28	NA	TRBJ1-4	NA	TGTGCCAGCAGTCGACCCTCAACTAATGAAAAACTGTTTTTT	CASSRPSTNEKLFF
TRBV12-3/TRBV12-4	NA	TRBJ2-1	TRBD2	TGTGCCAGCAGTTATGGGGGGGATCGTGAGACCCAGTTCTTC	CASSYGGDRETQFF
TRBV28	NA	TRBJ2-7	NA	TGTGCCAGCACGCCAAGGGGGCTAGCGAAGACCTACGAGCAGTACTTC	CASTPRGLAKTYEQYF
TRBV11-2	NA	TRBJ2-7	TRBD1	TGTGCCAGCAGCTTAGGCCGGGACAGCACCTACGAGCAGTACTTC	CASSLGRDSTYEQYF
TRBV3-1	NA	TRBJ1-1	NA	TGTGCCAGCAGGCCGTTGGGGGAGCCGAACACTGAAGCTTTCTTT	CASRPLGEPNTEAFF
TRBV10-3	few	TRBJ1-4	TRBD1	TGTGCCATCACCGCGGGGGACAGGGGGGAAAAACTGTTTTTT	CAITAGDRGEKLFF
TRBV5-1	NA	TRBJ2-7	NA	TGCGCCAGCAGCTTGCTGTCTTCAGGGATCTACGAGCAGTACTTC	CASSLLSSGIYEQYF
TRBV4-2	few	TRBJ2-7	TRBD2	TGTGCCAGCAGCCAAGAGTGGGCAGCGGGGGCCTCCTACGAGCAGTACTTC	CASSQEWAAGASYEQYF
TRBV12-3/TRBV12-4	few	TRBJ1-2	NA	TGTGCCAGCAGTTTGTGGCAGGGATATGGCTACACCTTC	CASSLWQGYGYTF
TRBV10-3	NA	TRBJ2-7	TRBD2	TGTGCCACCAGACCCTCCGGGACTAGCGTCGACGAGCAGTACTTC	CATRPSGTSVDEQYF
TRBV19	many	TRBJ1-2	TRBD1	TGTGCCAGTAAGGGGGCTGGCTACACCTTC	CASKGAGYTF
TRBV7-3	few	TRBJ1-1	TRBD1	TGTGCCAGCAGCTCGTCAGGGGGTGGGACTGAAGCTTTCTTT	CASSSSGGGTEAFF
TRBV10-3	NA	TRBJ2-7	TRBD2	TGTGCCATCAGTGACCGATTGGCTAGCGGGGGGCCCTCCTACGAGCAGTACTTC	CAISDRLASGGPSYEQYF
TRBV7-2	NA	TRBJ2-5	NA	TGTGCCAGCAACCTCGACTTGCTACTCTACAATGAGCAGTACTTC	CASNLDLLLYNEQYF
TRBV10-3	NA	TRBJ2-1	NA	TGTGCCATCAGTGAGTCTCACGAGACCAGGGCGCCCTACAATGAGCAGTTCTTC	CAISESHETRAPYNEQFF
TRBV13	NA	TRBJ1-2	TRBD1	TGTGCCAGCAGCCCACTACCCGACAGGGCCACAGCTAACTATGGCTACACCTTC	CASSPLPDRATANYGYTF
TRBV5-1	NA	TRBJ2-7	TRBD2	TGCGCCAGCAGCCCTGGGACTAGCGGGGTGGTAGGCGAGCAGTACTTC	CASSPGTSGVVGEQYF
TRBV15	few	TRBJ1-4	NA	TGTGCCACCAGCAGAGGTGCGACAGGAACTAATGAAAAACTGTTTTTT	CATSRGATGTNEKLFF
TRBV24-1	NA	TRBJ2-2	NA	TGTGCCACCAGTGATCCGGACAGAAACACCGGGGAGCTGTTTTTT	CATSDPDRNTGELFF
TRBV28	few	TRBJ2-5	TRBD2	TGTGCCAGCAGTTTATTTGTAGCGGGGACCCAGTACTTC	CASSLFVAGTQYF
TRBV27	NA	TRBJ2-7	NA	TGTGCCAGCAGTGTTCAGGGACATTACAATGAGCAGTACTTC	CASSVQGHYNEQYF
TRBV2	NA	TRBJ2-2	NA	TGTGCCAGCAGTGAAGCCCAGGGATACCCACTGGGGGAGCTGTTTTTT	CASSEAQGYPLGELFF
TRBV20-1	few	TRBJ1-5	NA	TGCAGTGTGCAGGGAGAGAGCAATCAGCCCCAGCATTTT	CSVQGESNQPQHF